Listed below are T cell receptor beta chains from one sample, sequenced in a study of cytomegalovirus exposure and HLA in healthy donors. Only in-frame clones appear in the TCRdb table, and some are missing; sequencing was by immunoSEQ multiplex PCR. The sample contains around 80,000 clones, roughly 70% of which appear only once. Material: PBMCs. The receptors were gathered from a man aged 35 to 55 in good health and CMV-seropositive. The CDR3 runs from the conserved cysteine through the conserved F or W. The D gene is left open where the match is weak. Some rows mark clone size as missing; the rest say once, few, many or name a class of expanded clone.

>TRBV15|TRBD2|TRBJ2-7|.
CATGTSGTYEQYF
TGTGCCACCGGGACTAGCGGAACCTACGAGCAGTACTTC
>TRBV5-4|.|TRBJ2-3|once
CASSLERRTDTQYF
TGTGCCAGCAGCTTGGAGCGGCGCACAGATACGCAGTATTTT
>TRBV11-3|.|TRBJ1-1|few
CASSLNSLRDTEAFF
TGTGCCAGCAGCTTAAACAGCCTGCGGGACACTGAAGCTTTCTTT
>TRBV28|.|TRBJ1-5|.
CASSYPRQGFNQPQHF
TGTGCCAGCAGTTACCCGCGGCAGGGGTTCAATCAGCCCCAGCATTTT
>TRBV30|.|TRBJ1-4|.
CAWSAGEKLGEKLFF
TGTGCCTGGAGTGCGGGGGAGAAGCTAGGGGAAAAACTGTTTTTT
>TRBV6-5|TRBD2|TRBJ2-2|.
CASSRAGGSGELFF
TGTGCCAGCAGTCGAGCGGGAGGGTCCGGGGAGCTGTTTTTT
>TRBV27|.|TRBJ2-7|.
CASSGSRGYEQYF
TGTGCCAGCAGTGGCAGCAGGGGCTACGAGCAGTACTTC
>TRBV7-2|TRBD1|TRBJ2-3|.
CASSDDRGADTQYF
TGTGCCAGCAGCGATGACAGGGGAGCCGATACGCAGTATTTT
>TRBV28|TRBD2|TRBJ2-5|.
CASSTILAGGAQYF
TGTGCCAGCAGCACAATACTAGCGGGAGGGGCCCAGTACTTC
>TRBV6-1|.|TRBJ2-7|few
CASSPLRLVGEQYF
TGTGCCAGCAGTCCTCTCAGACTAGTTGGGGAGCAGTACTTC
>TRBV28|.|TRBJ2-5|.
CASSPVLETQYF
TGTGCCAGCTCCCCAGTGCTTGAGACCCAGTACTTC
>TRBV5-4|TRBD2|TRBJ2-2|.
CASSLVLAGGSGELFF
TGTGCCAGCAGCTTGGTCCTAGCGGGAGGAAGCGGGGAGCTGTTTTTT
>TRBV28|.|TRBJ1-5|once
CASTSGGRVINQPQHF
TGTGCCAGCACCTCCGGTGGGCGGGTAATAAATCAGCCCCAGCATTTT
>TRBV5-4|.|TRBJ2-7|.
CAANTPGQLPYEQYF
TGTGCCGCGAATACTCCGGGACAACTACCCTACGAGCAGTACTTC
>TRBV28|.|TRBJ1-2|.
CASRDNNYGYTF
TGTGCCAGCAGGGACAATAACTATGGCTACACCTTC
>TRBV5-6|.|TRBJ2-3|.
CASSLGSWASGDTQYF
TGTGCCAGCAGCTTGGGTTCGTGGGCCAGTGGAGATACGCAGTATTTT
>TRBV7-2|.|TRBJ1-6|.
CASSFGNDSPLHF
TGTGCCAGCAGCTTCGGTAACGATTCACCCCTCCACTTT
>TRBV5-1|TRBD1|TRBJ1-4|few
CASSSDRVQSEKLFF
TGCGCCAGCAGCTCCGACAGGGTTCAGAGTGAAAAACTGTTTTTT
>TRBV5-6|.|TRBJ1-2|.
CASTPGVIYGYTF
TGTGCCAGCACCCCAGGGGTTATCTATGGCTACACCTTC
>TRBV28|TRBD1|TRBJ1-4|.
CASLDRGSEKLFF
TGTGCCAGCCTCGACAGGGGCAGTGAAAAACTGTTTTTT
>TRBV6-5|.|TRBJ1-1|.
CASSYQGLNTEAFF
TGTGCCAGCAGTTATCAGGGTCTGAACACTGAAGCTTTCTTT
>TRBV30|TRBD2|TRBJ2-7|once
CAWSVASGGMYF
TGTGCCTGGAGTGTAGCCAGCGGGGGGATGTACTTC
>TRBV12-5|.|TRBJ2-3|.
CASGLGNSGDTQYF
TGTGCTAGTGGTTTGGGTAACTCAGGTGATACGCAGTATTTT
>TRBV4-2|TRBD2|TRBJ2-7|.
CASSQGSGGSLGEQYF
TGTGCCAGCAGCCAAGGTAGCGGGGGCAGTCTTGGCGAGCAGTACTTC
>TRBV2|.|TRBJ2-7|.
CASSLSEYEQYF
TGTGCCAGCAGCCTTAGCGAGTACGAGCAGTACTTC
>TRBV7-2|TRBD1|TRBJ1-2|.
CASSPDRGPYGYTF
TGTGCCAGCAGCCCGGACAGGGGCCCCTATGGCTACACCTTC
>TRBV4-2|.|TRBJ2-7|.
CASSQGDSGRAFYEQYF
TGTGCCAGCAGCCAAGGGGACTCGGGGCGGGCCTTCTACGAGCAGTACTTC
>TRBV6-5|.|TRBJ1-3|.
CASLDRSGNTIYF
TGTGCCAGCCTCGACAGATCTGGAAACACCATATATTTT
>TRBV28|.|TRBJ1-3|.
CASSLGQGGVTIYF
TGTGCCAGCAGTTTAGGGCAGGGAGGGGTCACCATATATTTT
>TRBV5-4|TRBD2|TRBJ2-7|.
CASSFSSGGNYEQYF
TGTGCCAGCAGCTTTAGTAGCGGGGGAAACTACGAGCAGTACTTC
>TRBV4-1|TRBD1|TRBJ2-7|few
CASSRQTGPYEQYF
TGCGCCAGCAGCCGTCAGACAGGGCCCTACGAGCAGTACTTC
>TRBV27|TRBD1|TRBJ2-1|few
CASSPGTGAVNNEQFF
TGTGCCAGCAGTCCCGGGACAGGGGCCGTAAACAATGAGCAGTTCTTC
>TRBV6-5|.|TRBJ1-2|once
CASSYSGGRGADGYTF
TGTGCCAGCAGTTACTCCGGTGGCAGGGGCGCGGATGGCTACACCTTC
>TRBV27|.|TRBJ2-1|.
CASSLSLQGSDEQFF
TGTGCCAGCAGTTTATCCCTACAGGGCTCGGATGAGCAGTTCTTC
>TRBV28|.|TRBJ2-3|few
CASSLGGAGADTQYF
TGTGCCAGCAGTTTAGGGGGGGCCGGAGCAGATACGCAGTATTTT
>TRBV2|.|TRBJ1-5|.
CASGLGTRGNQPQHF
TGTGCCAGCGGATTAGGGACACGGGGCAATCAGCCCCAGCATTTT
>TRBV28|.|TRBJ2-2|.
CASSPYRQGTGGELFF
TGTGCCAGCAGTCCATACAGGCAGGGCACCGGCGGGGAGCTGTTTTTT
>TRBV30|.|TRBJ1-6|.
CAWTSDGGSYNSPLHF
TGTGCCTGGACCTCTGACGGGGGCTCCTATAATTCACCCCTCCACTTT
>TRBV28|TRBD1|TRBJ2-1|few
CASSTPGTVIEFF
TGTGCCAGCAGTACCCCGGGGACAGTAATAGAGTTCTTC
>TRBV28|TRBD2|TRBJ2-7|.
CASSPPGLAGNEQYF
TGTGCCAGCAGTCCACCGGGACTAGCGGGAAATGAGCAGTACTTC
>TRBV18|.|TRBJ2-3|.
CASSLAATDTQYF
TGTGCCAGCTCACTGGCGGCGACAGATACGCAGTATTTT
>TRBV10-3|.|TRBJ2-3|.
CAISEGSGTDTQYF
TGTGCCATCAGTGAGGGGTCAGGAACAGATACGCAGTATTTT
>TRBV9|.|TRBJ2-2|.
CASSAIQRGIGELFF
TGTGCCAGCAGCGCTATCCAGAGAGGGATCGGGGAGCTGTTTTTT
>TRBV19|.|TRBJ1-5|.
CASSMVASSNQPQHF
TGTGCCAGTAGTATGGTAGCTTCTAGCAATCAGCCCCAGCATTTT
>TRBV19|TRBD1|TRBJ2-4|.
CASMGTGGLLAKNIQYF
TGTGCCAGTATGGGGACAGGGGGCCTACTAGCCAAAAACATTCAGTACTTC
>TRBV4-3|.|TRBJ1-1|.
CASSAQQRANTEAFF
TGCGCCAGCAGCGCACAACAGCGGGCGAACACTGAAGCTTTCTTT
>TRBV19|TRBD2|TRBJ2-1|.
CASSGGAVSEQFF
TGTGCCAGTAGCGGGGGGGCAGTTAGTGAGCAGTTCTTC
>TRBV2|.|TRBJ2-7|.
CASRGVGYEQYF
TGTGCCAGCAGGGGAGTAGGTTACGAGCAGTACTTC
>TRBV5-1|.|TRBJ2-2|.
CASSLSWTPNTGELFF
TGCGCCAGCAGCTTGAGTTGGACACCGAACACCGGGGAGCTGTTTTTT
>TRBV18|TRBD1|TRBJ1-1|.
CASSPDRGHLPEAFF
TGTGCCAGCTCACCGGACAGGGGGCACCTCCCTGAAGCTTTCTTT
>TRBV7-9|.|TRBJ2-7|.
CASSMGQGAGGGEQYF
TGTGCCAGCAGCATGGGACAGGGAGCCGGGGGGGGCGAGCAGTACTTC
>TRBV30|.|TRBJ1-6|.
CASQLVSGNSPLHF
TGTGCCTCCCAATTGGTCTCGGGTAATTCACCCCTCCACTTT
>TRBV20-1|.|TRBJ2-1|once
CSVPRDNEQFF
TGCAGTGTCCCCAGGGACAATGAGCAGTTCTTC
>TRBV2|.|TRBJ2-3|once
CASSIGGTDTQYF
TGTGCCAGCAGTATAGGGGGAACAGATACGCAGTATTTT
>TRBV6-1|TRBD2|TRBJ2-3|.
CAIRLAGSTDTQYF
TGTGCCATAAGACTAGCGGGAAGCACAGATACGCAGTATTTT
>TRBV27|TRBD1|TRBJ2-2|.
CASSITGGANTGELFF
TGTGCCAGCAGCATCACAGGGGGCGCAAACACCGGGGAGCTGTTTTTT
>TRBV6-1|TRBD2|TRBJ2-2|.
CASSLVGGGTGELFF
TGTGCCAGCAGCCTGGTGGGGGGGGGAACCGGGGAGCTGTTTTTT
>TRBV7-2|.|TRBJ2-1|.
CASRHNNEQFF
TGTGCCAGCAGACACAACAATGAGCAGTTCTTC
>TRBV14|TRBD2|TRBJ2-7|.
CASSQEGGRLAGSYEQYF
TGTGCCAGCAGCCAAGAGGGTGGTCGGCTAGCGGGCAGCTACGAGCAGTACTTC